This record covers a single T cell receptor (beta chain). The table lists this clonotype with a few counts. This clone's antigen is unknown. Per-nucleotide qualities are absent, and no much larger clonotype sits a single base away. Graves' hyperthyroidism was defined as stable when no progression to ophthalmopathy occurred over 18 months of follow-up. Hyperthyroidism patients were aged 18 to 65 years and newly diagnosed, with disease duration of less than 2 months. Exclusion was applied to patients with uncontrolled infections, other autoimmune diseases, pregnancy or lactation. Diagnoses relied on clinical symptoms, serum thyroxine and TRAb, thyroid ultrasound and orbital computed tomography. PBMCs were separated from about 10 ml of fresh peripheral blood using Ficoll-Paque density gradient centrifugation. Total RNA was extracted using Trizol reagent, and RNA quality was assessed on an Agilent 2100 Bioanalyzer.

The CDR3, cysteine through phenylalanine, is 18 amino acids long. Solely the CDR3 DNA is kept, with 54 bases framed from the first base. V loses 1 base of germline sequence and J loses 9 bases, and the interval between the two ends is 25 bases. As encoded in the germline V gene (reference sequence), CDR1 is SEHNR while CDR2 is FQNEAQ. This record belongs to a study of T cells in Graves' hyperthyroidism and ophthalmopathy (dated by TCRdb to between 2017 and 2020). Looking at the study overall: Peripheral blood samples were taken at the time of initial diagnosis, prior to any treatment. TCR V-J signatures able to tell the groups apart were searched for in a discovery cohort of 100 or so patients, of whom roughly 42 had Graves' ophthalmopathy and around 57 had stable Graves' hyperthyroidism. Prospective prediction of ophthalmopathy was tested in an independent validation cohort consisting of 18 to 20 hyperthyroidism patients and around 16 patients who later progressed to ophthalmopathy. The approximately 98 discovery patients were randomly divided into training and test sets at a 7:3 ratio. In addition, the study compared T-cell repertoires in thyroid tissue and in blood from about six Graves' hyperthyroidism patients. After sampling, hyperthyroidism patients received methimazole starting at 30 mg daily, and ophthalmopathy patients received high-dose intravenous methylprednisolone. The paper reports TCR Vbeta CDR3 sequencing of roughly 140 peripheral blood samples: some 44 ophthalmopathy, under 80 hyperthyroidism and 17 progressor patients. On the study overall, not on this receptor specifically: A 13 V-J signature model separated ophthalmopathy from stable hyperthyroidism, with roughly 88% sensitivity and approximately 81% specificity in cross-validation and 80%/75% in testing. Most expanded thyroid clonotypes (frequency above 0.001) were also found in blood, which suggests that blood repertoires may mirror thyroid immune responses. No statistical method was used to set the sample size in advance, and investigators knew the group allocation. In validation, the model predicted progression to ophthalmopathy a median of approximately 6.6 months before onset, with 65% to 71% sensitivity and roughly 77% specificity.

The TCR beta CDR3 regions were amplified from the RNA transcripts. The TCR CDR3 was subjected to a first round of RT-PCR using the HTBI primer set and the Qiagen OneStep RT-PCR kit. Libraries were constructed in a second round of multiplex PCR, after which size selection and purification were carried out. Paired-end sequencing of the libraries was performed with 100 bp reads on an Illumina HiSeq2000. The published analysis was carried out like this. SOAPnuke was used to process the raw data, throwing out any read that contained adapters or uncalled bases, had a mean Phred below 15, or lacked an exact constant-primer or identifier match. High-quality paired reads were merged with COPE v1.2.5, and unique nucleotide sequences were defined as clonotypes. MiTCR v1.1 was used to align the clonotypes against IMGT TRBV, TRBD and TRBJ reference segments. Analysis was restricted to V-J combinations with a frequency above 0.0001, which covered just over 98% of repertoires. A TCS score was defined as the ratio of F50 (clonal expansion) to E x V (chaos), with BLOSUM62-based TCRdist applied between CDR3 peptides within each V-J. Welch's t-statistics and random forest reduced roughly 540 V-J features to around 14, which were used in a naive Bayes classifier (R e1071). TCRdb reprocessing: public reads trimmed at Q25 with fastp, clones called with MiXCR, in-frame beta chains kept. One record per CDR3 amino acid sequence lists the most common genes and DNA. Here the V and J calls rest on TCRdb's processing, not on the authors' analysis. The sample table holds approximately 400,000 distinct CDR3 sequences, of which about 15% were seen once. The ten largest clonotypes hold 9.5% to 11% of the sample.

The sequence derives from a woman aged 55-70 years with Graves' hyperthyroidism. The material sequenced was blood. The sequence joins TRBV7-9 to TRBJ2-1, with the D gene not clear enough to name. The CDR3 loop reads CASSLVLLDMPSLGEQFF. The DNA sequence is TGTGCCAGCAGCTTAGTCCTACTTGATATGCCTTCCTTGGGTGAGCAGTTCTTC.